One sample yielded the 21 T cell receptor beta chains listed below, sequenced in a study of blood T cell repertoires in COVID-19. This table comes from immunoSEQ multiplex PCR, and its TCRdb copy is limited to in-frame clones, with some not included. Here the sample spans roughly 120,000 clones, over 80% being singletons. Sequencing input: peripheral blood. Receptors were obtained from a man aged 65-85 years with acute or convalescent COVID-19.

The rearrangement links TRBV7-9 to TRBJ2-1; 13 positions agree with TRBD2. V lost 4 bases, J lost 4 bases, and 7 bases stayed unmatched. The CDR3 spans 17 residues. Germline V lookup: CDR1 SEHNR, CDR2 FQNEAQ (reference sequence). This CDR3 reads CASSSRTSGGQYNEQFF. The CDR3 coding sequence is TGTGCCAGCAGCTCAAGGACTAGCGGGGGCCAGTACAATGAGCAGTTCTTC.

The CDR3 DNA reads TGTGCCAGCAGCTTAGCGAGGAGGTATGGCTACACCTTC. It is translated as CASSLARRYGYTF. The gene calls are TRBV7-8 and TRBJ1-2; D unclear. Germline V gives CDR1 SGHVS, CDR2 FQNEAQ. V was shortened by 0 bases and J by 5 bases, with 7 bases between the two germline ends. This CDR3 comprises 13 residues. The whole variable domain, remainder taken from reference TRBV7-8 and TRBJ1-2, is GAGVSQSPRYKVAKRGQDVALRCDPISGHVSLFWYQQALGQGPEFLTYFQNEAQLDKSGLPSDRFFAERPEGSVSTLKIQRTQQEDSAVYLCASSLARRYGYTFGSGTRLTVV.

The chain uses TRBV5-1 and TRBJ1-6; 7 bases match TRBD1. J gave up 9 bases and V 4 bases, and 10 bases lay outside the gene matches. The CDR3 totals 15 residues. The germline CDR1 and CDR2 sequences are SGHRS and YFSETQ. This CDR3 reads CASSPGGQGGSPLHF. The CDR3, as DNA: TGCGCCAGCAGCCCTGGGGGCCAGGGGGGTTCACCCCTCCACTTT.

This clone was seen just once. The rearrangement joins TRBV24-1 to TRBJ1-2; no clear D gene. Trimming shortened V by 3 bases and J by 3 bases, and 10 bases separated the two germline ends. The CDR3 spans 14 residues. From germline, CDR1 is KGHDR and CDR2 SFDVKD. The chain's CDR3 is CATSDPRVDYGYTF. The DNA for the CDR3 is TGTGCCACCAGTGATCCGAGGGTAGACTATGGCTACACCTTC.

The rearrangement uses TRBV18 and TRBJ1-2; weak D call: TRBD1 (6 bases). Germline CDR1 KGHSH, CDR2 LQKENI. This CDR3 region has 15 residues. The V and J ends lost 4 bases and 8 bases respectively, with 20 bases between them. The CDR3 reads CASSRDGDTRSGYTF. CDR3 in DNA: TGTGCCAGCTCACGGGACGGGGACACCAGGTCCGGCTACACCTTC.

The gene calls are TRBV7-9 and TRBJ1-1, with TRBD1 as a possible D gene (6 bases). Germline V gene lookup returns CDR1 SEHNR and CDR2 FQNEAQ (reference sequence). The V and J ends lost 5 bases and 1 base respectively, with 8 bases between them. This CDR3 has 13 amino acids. CDR3 nucleotides: TGTGCCAGCAGCATGGACAGGAACACTGAAGCTTTCTTT. Amino acids: CASSMDRNTEAFF.

The rearrangement joins TRBV28 to TRBJ2-7; the D is unclear. This CDR3 spans 12 amino acids. Germline CDR1 reads MDHEN; CDR2 reads SYDVKM. The V end lost 4 bases, the J end lost 6 bases, and 10 bases lay between the germline ends. CDR3 sequence: CASSYRAGEQYF. DNA of the CDR3: TGTGCCAGCAGTTATCGCGCTGGCGAGCAGTACTTC.

V and J are TRBV6-1 and TRBJ1-2, with TRBD1 matching 8 bases. Germline trimming cut 4 bases from V and 6 bases from J; bases unmatched to any gene: 13. The CDR3 totals 16 residues. Germline V gives CDR1 MNHNS, CDR2 SASEGT. CDR3 in amino acids: CASSAGLTGVRDGYTF. The CDR3 coding sequence is TGTGCCAGCAGTGCCGGCTTGACAGGGGTAAGGGATGGCTACACCTTC.

This clone was detected a few times. CDR3 bases: TGTGCCAGCAGCGTCCCAGCGGGGGGGACAGAGACCCAGTACTTC. The encoded protein is CASSVPAGGTETQYF. The chain carries TRBV9 and TRBJ2-5; 10 nucleotides agree with TRBD2. This CDR3 region has 15 residues. CDR1 and CDR2 from the germline V gene are SGDLS and YYNGEE. J lost 4 bases, V lost 2 bases, and 5 bases had no gene match.

This clone was seen only once. The gene calls are TRBV13 and TRBJ1-5; 8 bases map to TRBD1. Germline V CDR1 and CDR2: PRHDT, FYEKMQ (reference sequence). The CDR3 covers 14 residues. J was trimmed by 7 bases and V by 2 bases; bases with no gene match: 4. The DNA of the CDR3 is TGTGCCAGCAGCTTACAGGGGGCAGGGCAGCCCCAGCATTTT. It specifies CASSLQGAGQPQHF.

The rearrangement uses TRBV15 and TRBJ1-1; D is possibly TRBD1 (6 bases). From germline, CDR1 is LNHNV and CDR2 YYDKDF (reference sequence). The CDR3 consists of 16 residues. The V end lost 5 bases, the J end lost 0 bases, and 16 bases lay between the germline ends. The CDR3 is CATSPRGGGMNTEAFF. The CDR3 DNA follows: TGTGCCACCAGCCCTAGAGGGGGAGGGATGAACACTGAAGCTTTCTTT.

The chain has TRBV27 and TRBJ1-2; tentatively, D is TRBD1 (6 bases). CDR1 and CDR2 from the germline V gene are MNHEY and SMNVEV (reference sequence). This CDR3 spans 14 amino acids. V was pared by 3 bases and J by 3 bases, with 11 bases between. The CDR3 DNA reads TGTGCCAGCAGTTTTCAGGGGCCGGACTATGGCTACACCTTC. Translated: CASSFQGPDYGYTF.

The rearrangement joins TRBV6-6 to TRBJ1-2; 8 bases fit TRBD1. This CDR3 has 13 amino acids. The junction had 7 bases not matched to a gene; V was cut back by 7 bases and J by 6 bases. Looked up from germline, CDR1 is MNHNY and CDR2 is SVGAGI (reference sequence). The CDR3 bases are TGTGCCAGCATCACACAGGGGGGGAATGGCTACACCTTC. It translates to CASITQGGNGYTF.

This chain connects TRBV10-3 to TRBJ1-1; TRBD1 matches 7 bases. The V segment lost 7 bases and the J segment 0 bases; nucleotides outside the gene matches: 5. Germline-derived CDR1 and CDR2 are ENHRY and SYGVKD. The CDR3 length is 14 residues. CDR3 DNA: TGTGCCATCACCGCACAGGGGATGAACACTGAAGCTTTCTTT. This encodes CAITAQGMNTEAFF.

The chain employs TRBV21-1 and TRBJ2-7; the table calls TRBD1, which could not be checked here. TRBV21-1 is annotated as a pseudogene. The CDR3 loop spans 15 amino acids. The CDR3 DNA reads as TGTGCCAGCAGCACCGGACATATTAGCTCCTACGAGCAGTACTTC. This encodes CASSTGHISSYEQYF.

J is TRBJ1-6 and V is TRBV15; D is undetermined. CDR1 is LNHNV and CDR2 is YYDKDF in the germline V gene (reference sequence). The CDR3 covers 12 residues. Trimming cost V 1 base and J 8 bases, with 3 bases left between them. The CDR3 loop is CATSRADSPLHF. DNA of the CDR3: TGTGCCACCAGCAGAGCGGATTCACCCCTCCACTTT.

The chain joins TRBV11-2 to TRBJ2-3, with TRBD2 identical over 12 bases. J gave up 7 bases and V 1 base, and 6 bases lay outside the gene matches. Germline V gene data show CDR1 as SGHAT and CDR2 as FQNNGV. The CDR3 has 16 amino acids. The CDR3 loop is CASSLGTSGGYHTQYF. The DNA for the CDR3 is TGTGCCAGCAGCTTAGGTACTAGCGGGGGGTACCATACGCAGTATTTT. Complete variable domain (other parts from reference TRBV11-2 and TRBJ2-3): EAGVAQSPRYKIIEKRQSVAFWCNPISGHATLYWYQQILGQGPKLLIQFQNNGVVDDSQLPKDRFSAERLKGVDSTLKIQPAKLEDSAVYLCASSLGTSGGYHTQYFGPGTRLTVL.

This clone has just one count. The chain couples TRBV6-5 to TRBJ1-1; D ambiguous. Trimming shortened V by 6 bases and J by 4 bases, and 6 bases separated the two germline ends. Germline CDR1 and CDR2: MNHEY and SVGAGI. CDR3 length equals 11 residues. The CDR3 spells CASSRATEAFF. CDR3 DNA sequence: TGTGCCAGCAGCCGAGCCACTGAAGCTTTCTTT.

The chain recombines TRBV5-1 with TRBJ1-4; D is perhaps TRBD1 (6 bases). V gave up 4 bases and J gave up 4 bases, with 14 bases separating them. This CDR3 contains 15 residues. The V gene's germline CDR1 is SGHRS and CDR2 YFSETQ. This chain's CDR3 is CASSPWDNHNEKLFF. The CDR3 bases are TGCGCCAGCAGCCCCTGGGACAACCATAATGAAAAACTGTTTTTT. The full variable domain, rest sourced from reference TRBV5-1 and TRBJ1-4, is KAGVTQTPRYLIKTRGQQVTLSCSPISGHRSVSWYQQTPGQGLQFLFEYFSETQRNKGNFPGRFSGRQFSNSRSEMNVSTLELGDSALYLCASSPWDNHNEKLFFGSGTQLSVL.

The genes are TRBV28 and TRBJ1-2, with 8 nucleotides matching TRBD1. V was clipped by 7 bases and J by 8 bases; unmatched bases: 6. The CDR3 loop spans 12 amino acids. Germline V gene lookup returns CDR1 MDHEN and CDR2 SYDVKM. The chain's CDR3 is CASTQQGEGYTF. CDR3 coding DNA: TGTGCCAGCACCCAACAGGGGGAAGGCTACACCTTC.

The chain employs TRBV7-9 and TRBJ2-7; TRBD1 is a possible D gene (6 bases). The CDR3 runs to 14 residues. CDR1 and CDR2 from the germline V gene are SEHNR and FQNEAQ (reference sequence). Trimming removed 1 base from V and 5 bases from J, with 12 bases in between. The CDR3 sequence is CASSLGGGLNEQYF. The DNA for the CDR3 is TGTGCCAGCAGCTTAGGAGGGGGTCTCAACGAGCAGTACTTC.